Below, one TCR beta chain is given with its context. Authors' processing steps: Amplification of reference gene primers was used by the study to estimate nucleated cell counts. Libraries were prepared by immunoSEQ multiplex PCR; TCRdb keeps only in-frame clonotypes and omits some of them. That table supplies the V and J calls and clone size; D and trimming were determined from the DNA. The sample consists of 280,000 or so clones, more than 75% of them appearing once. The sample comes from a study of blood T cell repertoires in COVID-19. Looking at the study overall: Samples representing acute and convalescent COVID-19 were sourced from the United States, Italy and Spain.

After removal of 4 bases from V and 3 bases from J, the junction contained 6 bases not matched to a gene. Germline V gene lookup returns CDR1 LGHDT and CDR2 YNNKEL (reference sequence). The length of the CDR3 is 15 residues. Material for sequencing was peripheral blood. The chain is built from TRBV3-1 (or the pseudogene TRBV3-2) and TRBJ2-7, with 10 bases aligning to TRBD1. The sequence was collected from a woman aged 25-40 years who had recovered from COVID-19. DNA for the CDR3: TGTGCCAGCAGCCTACCCGGACAGGGGGTCTACGAGCAGTACTTC. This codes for CASSLPGQGVYEQYF.